This TCR beta chain originates from a study of blood T cell repertoires in COVID-19. Germline CDR1 and CDR2: LNHDA and SQIVND (reference sequence). CDR3 length equals 13 residues. The J segment lost 2 bases and the V segment lost 6 bases, leaving 0 bases of the junction unmatched. Some clones are missing from TCRdb's copy, which holds only in-frame ones; the method was immunoSEQ multiplex PCR. The sample lists 350,000 to 400,000 clones, 89% occurring once. The Seattle site enrolled patients during active infection and followed them longitudinally. This sequence joins TRBV19 and TRBJ2-7, with 11 nucleotides matching TRBD1. Sample: peripheral blood. This TCR derives from a woman aged 25-40 years with COVID-19, enrolled during active disease. CDR3 bases: TGTGCCAGTAGGGGACAGGGGGCCTACGAGCAGTACTTC. It encodes CASRGQGAYEQYF.